This T cell receptor beta chain was found in a study of blood T cells in healthy people across ages. With a J-beta primer mix and a sample-barcoded 5' primer, a second PCR ran roughly 7 to 11 cycles. TCRdb re-derived calls from the 5' RACE reads in MiXCR, one entry per CDR3 protein. Here the sample spans hundreds of thousands of distinct CDR3 sequences, approximately 25% being singletons. The CDR3 sequence is 14 residues long. The germline CDR1 and CDR2 sequences are SGHRS and YFSETQ. Trimming left V 3 bases short and J 5 bases short, with 11 bases between. These data also featured in a second study, about T cells of mothers and their children.

Sequenced sample: blood. The TCR sequence derives from a boy younger than 18 in good health. The chain joins TRBV5-1 to TRBJ1-4; the D gene is possibly TRBD1 (5 bases). Written as DNA, the CDR3 is TGCGCCAGCAGCTCGGGACGGGAAAATGAAAAACTGTTTTTT. Translating it yields CASSSGRENEKLFF.